This TCR beta chain appears in the sequencing data of a study of blood T cell repertoires in COVID-19. For the study at large: T cells, B-cell-depleted T cells, or PBMCs supplied cDNA or gDNA.

Clones were sequenced by immunoSEQ multiplex PCR, and TCRdb holds only the in-frame ones, with some missing. In the table there are 150,000 to 250,000 clones, 65% to 90% of which are singletons. In terms of age and location, participants ranged from roughly 18 to 89 years and lived in fewer than 30 US areas. With 5 bases clipped from V and 4 bases from J, the junction kept 19 bases outside the gene matches. CDR3 size: 18 residues. From germline, CDR1 is MNHNY and CDR2 SVGAGI (reference sequence). This TCR was recovered from a man aged 40-50 years who had recovered from COVID-19. V is TRBV6-6 and J is TRBJ1-2; 7 nucleotides line up with TRBD1. Sequencing was performed on PBMCs or T cells enriched from blood (not recorded which). The CDR3 DNA sequence: TGTGCCAGCAGTCTTTCCGGGACAGTATTTGGTAAAGCCTATGGCTACACCTTC. Translating it yields CASSLSGTVFGKAYGYTF.